Here is one T cell receptor (beta chain) with its context. The target antigen is unknown. The sample is drawn from a study of Ad26.COV2.S vaccination and SARS-CoV-2 variants. Across the study: The study gave Ad26.COV2.S intramuscularly, once or twice 56 days apart.

The table came from immunoSEQ multiplex PCR; TCRdb's copy has only in-frame clones and leaves some out. Among roughly 450,000 clones, 80% to 95% were seen once, and the ten largest hold 9% to 15%. Treatment given: about 20 received Ad26.COV2.S at low or high dose, single or two shots; about 5 received placebo; per-sample allocation not given. Material that was analyzed had been drawn on day 63 after the first vaccine or placebo injection. Vaccination used an Ad26 vector expressing Wuhan-strain SARS-CoV-2 spike. Findings of the study overall: Non-spike TCR breadth did not differ much between vaccine and placebo recipients.

Germline V gene lookup returns CDR1 MDHEN and CDR2 SYDVKM. This CDR3 spans 16 amino acids. The V end was cut by 2 bases, the J end by 0 bases, with 11 bases between. This TCR was sampled from a person between 18 and 65 years old who received the Ad26.COV2.S COVID-19 vaccine or a placebo. This chain links TRBV28 with TRBJ2-1, with a weak D call TRBD2 (6 bases). Sequenced material: peripheral blood, taken in a trial of Ad26.COV2.S vaccine versus placebo. The CDR3 is CASSLNRESSYNEQFF. The DNA for the CDR3 is TGTGCCAGCAGTTTAAACCGGGAGAGCTCCTACAATGAGCAGTTCTTC.